Listed below are T cell receptor beta chains from one sample, sequenced in a study of shared clonotypes between healthy human individuals. Profiled with immunoSEQ multiplex PCR; TCRdb holds only in-frame clones, not every one. The sample lists hundreds of thousands of clones, around 96% seen once, with roughly 0.12% in the top ten. Sample: naive CD8+ T cells sorted from blood. Receptors were obtained from a young woman in good health. CDR3s include the opening cysteine and the closing phenylalanine or tryptophan. A D gene is named only where the DNA matches it firmly.

>-|TRBV27
CASSFSWGRKAYEQYF
>-|TRBV15
CATSRDLWNTEAFF
>TRBD2|TRBV4-1
CASSQETSGSHEQFF
>-|TRBV7-9
CAGGRGGDTEAFF
>-|TRBV2
CASSDAGTDTQYF
>TRBD2|TRBV27
CASSPSSGTRSYEQYF
>-|TRBV5-6
CASSQLMNTEAFF
>-|TRBV6-5
CASSYGWDFSYEQYF
>-|TRBV2
CASSEAGNPDDDGYTF
>TRBD2|TRBV7-2
CASSYNLAGVSDTQYF
>-|TRBV28
CASRLYREQYF
>-|TRBV5-6
CASSLAEVSYNEQFF